This T cell receptor beta chain originates from a study of blood T cells in healthy people across ages. Findings and caveats of the study: Age advanced and TCR beta diversity per million T cells fell, roughly linearly. Greater diversity and more naive CD4+ cells were seen in long-lived donors than in aged donors.

This clonotype showed up just a few times. As yet, its antigen is unknown. A second 7 to 11 cycle PCR used barcoded and J-beta primers. Each cDNA molecule was tagged by a template-switch adaptor that had 12 random nucleotides. MiXCR, run by TCRdb on the 5' RACE reads, gives a single entry per CDR3 protein. The sample carries under 950,000 distinct CDR3 sequences, 22% recorded once. V shed 2 bases and J shed 6 bases, with 12 bases lying between them. CDR3 length equals 14 residues. CDR1 and CDR2 (germline): SGHRS, YFSETQ. The specimen sequenced was blood. The V call is TRBV5-1, the J call TRBJ2-1; no reliable D call. The TCR comes from a man between 65 and 85 years old in good health. This chain's CDR3 is CASSFQTSSNEQFF. The DNA for the CDR3 is TGCGCCAGCAGCTTCCAGACGAGCTCCAATGAGCAGTTCTTC.